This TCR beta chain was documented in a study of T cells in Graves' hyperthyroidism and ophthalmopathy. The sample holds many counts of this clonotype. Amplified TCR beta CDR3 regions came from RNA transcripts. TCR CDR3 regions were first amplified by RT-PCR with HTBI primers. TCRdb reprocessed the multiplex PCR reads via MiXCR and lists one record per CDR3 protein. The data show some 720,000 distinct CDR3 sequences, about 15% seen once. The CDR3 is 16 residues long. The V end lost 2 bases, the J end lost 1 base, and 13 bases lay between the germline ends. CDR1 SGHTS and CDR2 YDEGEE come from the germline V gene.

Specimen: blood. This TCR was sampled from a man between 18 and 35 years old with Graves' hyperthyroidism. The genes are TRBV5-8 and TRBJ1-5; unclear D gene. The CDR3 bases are TGTGCCAGCAGCTTCCCTGCTTCTGTAAGCAATCAGCCCCAGCATTTT. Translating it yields CASSFPASVSNQPQHF.